These T cell receptor beta chains were read from a single sample in a study of T-cell memory formation after mild COVID-19. TCRdb itself ran the 5' RACE reads through MiXCR, one entry per CDR3 protein. Of 470,000 or so distinct CDR3 sequences listed, more than 15% are singletons. Sequencing input: PBMCs or a T cell subset sorted from them (not recorded which). Every receptor here comes from a young man who had mild COVID-19 (a few samples of this study predate the infection). Cell type and time point are not known. Both conserved end residues are part of each CDR3. D genes are given only for firm matches. Part of the rows lack a size; the others show once, few, many or a class for expanded clones.

>TRBJ1-6|-|TRBV4-2|-
CASSQLGSPLHF
TGTGCCAGCAGCCAATTGGGTTCACCCCTCCACTTT
>TRBJ2-5|-|TRBV11-2|TRBD1
CASSFRGRAETQYF
TGTGCCAGCAGCTTTAGGGGGCGCGCAGAGACCCAGTACTTC
>TRBJ1-1|-|TRBV12-3/TRBV12-4|-
CASSSTVLNTEAFF
TGTGCCAGCAGTTCGACAGTCTTGAACACTGAAGCTTTCTTT
>TRBJ2-7|few|TRBV7-2|TRBD2
CASSSQRGGNEQYF
TGTGCCAGCAGTAGTCAACGGGGGGGCAACGAGCAGTACTTC
>TRBJ2-5|-|TRBV6-5|-
CASTKLAGETQYF
TGTGCCAGCACCAAACTAGCTGGAGAGACCCAGTACTTC
>TRBJ2-2|-|TRBV6-2/TRBV6-3|TRBD1
CASGAQGAPSGELFF
TGTGCCAGCGGGGCCCAGGGGGCCCCATCCGGGGAGCTGTTTTTT
>TRBJ2-7|-|TRBV6-4|-
CASSRGPLYEQYF
TGTGCCAGCAGTCGGGGACCGTTATACGAGCAGTACTTC
>TRBJ2-1|-|TRBV7-2|TRBD2
CASSRLEGGPKQFF
TGTGCCAGCAGCCGATTGGAGGGAGGGCCTAAGCAGTTCTTC
>TRBJ2-1|few|TRBV18|TRBD2
CASSPSISGGTYNEQFF
TGTGCCAGCTCACCCTCGATAAGCGGGGGGACCTACAATGAGCAGTTCTTC
>TRBJ2-3|few|TRBV2|-
CAGGGAGADTQYF
TGTGCCGGGGGGGGCGCAGGGGCAGATACGCAGTATTTT
>TRBJ1-2|-|TRBV4-1|-
CASSQDREVGYGYTF
TGCGCCAGCAGCCAAGATCGGGAGGTTGGCTATGGCTACACCTTC
>TRBJ2-2|-|TRBV4-1|-
CASSQDPSGTGELFF
TGCGCCAGCAGCCAAGATCCCAGTGGGACCGGGGAGCTGTTTTTT
>TRBJ1-1|-|TRBV5-1|-
CASSLDGVGTEAFF
TGCGCCAGCAGCTTGGACGGGGTAGGAACTGAAGCTTTCTTT
>TRBJ2-2|-|TRBV29-1|-
CSVKTARNTGELFF
TGCAGCGTCAAAACAGCTCGGAACACCGGGGAGCTGTTTTTT
>TRBJ2-2|-|TRBV18|-
CASSPNDIGALVGELFF
TGTGCCAGCTCACCTAACGACATCGGGGCTTTGGTCGGGGAGCTGTTTTTT
>TRBJ2-1|-|TRBV2|-
CASQEGGSSYNEQFF
TGTGCCAGCCAAGAAGGTGGGAGCTCCTACAATGAGCAGTTCTTC
>TRBJ1-1|-|TRBV11-2|-
CASSPGGKNTEAFF
TGTGCCAGCAGCCCGGGGGGCAAGAACACTGAAGCTTTCTTT
>TRBJ2-3|many|TRBV4-3|TRBD2
CASSQGTSGAGDTQYF
TGCGCCAGCAGCCAAGGAACTAGCGGGGCAGGAGATACGCAGTATTTT
>TRBJ2-5|-|TRBV5-1|TRBD2
CASSPRLAGRHPETQYF
TGCGCCAGCAGCCCCCGACTAGCGGGGCGCCACCCAGAGACCCAGTACTTC
>TRBJ2-6|few|TRBV7-9|-
CASSSTGPPGANVLTF
TGTGCCAGCAGCTCCACAGGCCCTCCCGGGGCCAACGTCCTGACTTTC
>TRBJ2-1|few|TRBV13|TRBD2
CASSPRAGGRNEQFF
TGTGCCAGCAGCCCTAGGGCGGGGGGTCGGAATGAGCAGTTCTTC
>TRBJ1-5|many|TRBV19|TRBD1
CASSPRTGGSNQPQHF
TGTGCCAGTAGTCCCAGGACAGGGGGGAGCAATCAGCCCCAGCATTTT
>TRBJ2-3|-|TRBV20-1|TRBD2
CSARLAGGLDTQYF
TGCAGTGCTCGACTAGCGGGGGGGTTAGATACGCAGTATTTT
>TRBJ1-6|-|TRBV7-2|-
CASSANGGQVLHF
TGTGCCAGCAGCGCCAACGGGGGCCAGGTCCTCCACTTT
>TRBJ1-2|few|TRBV27|-
CASSLHFGGIYGYTF
TGTGCCAGCAGTTTACACTTTGGGGGTATCTATGGCTACACCTTC
>TRBJ2-7|-|TRBV7-4|TRBD2
CASSFPLAGGRVYEQYF
TGTGCCAGCAGCTTCCCCCTAGCGGGGGGACGAGTCTACGAGCAGTACTTC
>TRBJ2-5|few|TRBV5-1|TRBD1
CASHLDRVQETQYF
TGCGCCAGCCATCTTGACAGGGTACAAGAGACCCAGTACTTC
>TRBJ2-1|-|TRBV12-3/TRBV12-4|TRBD1
CASSRTGGYNEQFF
TGTGCCAGCAGCCGGACAGGGGGCTACAATGAGCAGTTCTTC
>TRBJ1-4|-|TRBV7-2|-
CASSPPGINEKLFF
TGTGCCAGCAGCCCCCCAGGGATTAATGAAAAACTGTTTTTT
>TRBJ1-5|few|TRBV4-1|-
CASSQNQGPGQPQHF
TGCGCCAGCAGCCAAAATCAGGGGCCCGGTCAGCCCCAGCATTTT
>TRBJ2-7|-|TRBV7-6|TRBD1
CASGTGKWYEQYF
TGTGCCAGCGGGACAGGGAAATGGTACGAGCAGTACTTC